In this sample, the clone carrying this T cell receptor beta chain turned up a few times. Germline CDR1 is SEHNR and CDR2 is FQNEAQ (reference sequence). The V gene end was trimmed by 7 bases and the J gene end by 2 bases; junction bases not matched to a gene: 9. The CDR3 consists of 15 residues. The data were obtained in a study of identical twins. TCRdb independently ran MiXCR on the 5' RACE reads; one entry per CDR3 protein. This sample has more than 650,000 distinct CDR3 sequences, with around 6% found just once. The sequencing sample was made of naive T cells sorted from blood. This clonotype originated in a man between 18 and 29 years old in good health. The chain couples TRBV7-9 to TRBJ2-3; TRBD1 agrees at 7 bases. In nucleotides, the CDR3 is TGTGCCAGCATCCTCAACCAGGGGGACACAGATACGCAGTATTTT. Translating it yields CASILNQGDTDTQYF.